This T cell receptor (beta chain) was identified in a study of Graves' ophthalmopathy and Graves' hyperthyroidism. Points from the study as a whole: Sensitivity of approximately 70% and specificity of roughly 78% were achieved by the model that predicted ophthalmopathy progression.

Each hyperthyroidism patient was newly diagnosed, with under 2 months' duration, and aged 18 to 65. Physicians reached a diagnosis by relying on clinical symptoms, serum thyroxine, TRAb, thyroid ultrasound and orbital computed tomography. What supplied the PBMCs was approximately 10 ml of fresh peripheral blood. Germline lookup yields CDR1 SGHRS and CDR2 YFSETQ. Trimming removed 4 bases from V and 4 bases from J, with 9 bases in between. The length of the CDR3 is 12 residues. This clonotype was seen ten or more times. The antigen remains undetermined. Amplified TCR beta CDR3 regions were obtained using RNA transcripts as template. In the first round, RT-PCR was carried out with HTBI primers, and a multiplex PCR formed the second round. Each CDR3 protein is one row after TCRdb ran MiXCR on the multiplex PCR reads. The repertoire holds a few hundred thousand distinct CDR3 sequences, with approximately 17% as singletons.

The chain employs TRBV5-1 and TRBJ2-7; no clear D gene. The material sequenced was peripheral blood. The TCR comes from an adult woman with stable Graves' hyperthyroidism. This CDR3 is CASSTNGYEQYF. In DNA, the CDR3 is TGCGCCAGCAGCACGAACGGGTACGAGCAGTACTTC.